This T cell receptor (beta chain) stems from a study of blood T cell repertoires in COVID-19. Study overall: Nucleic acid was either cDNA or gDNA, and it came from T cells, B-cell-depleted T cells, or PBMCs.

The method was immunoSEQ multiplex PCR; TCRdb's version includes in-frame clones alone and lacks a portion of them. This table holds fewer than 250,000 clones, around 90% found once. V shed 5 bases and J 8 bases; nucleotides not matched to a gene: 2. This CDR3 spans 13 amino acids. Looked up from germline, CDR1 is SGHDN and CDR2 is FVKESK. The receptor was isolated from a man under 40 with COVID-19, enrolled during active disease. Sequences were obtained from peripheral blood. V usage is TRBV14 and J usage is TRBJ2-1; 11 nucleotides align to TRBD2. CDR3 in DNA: TGTGCCAGCAGCTTGGGACTAGCGGATGAGCAGTTCTTC. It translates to CASSLGLADEQFF. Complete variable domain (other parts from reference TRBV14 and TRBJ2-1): EAGVTQFPSHSVIEKGQTVTLRCDPISGHDNLYWYRRVMGKEIKFLLHFVKESKQDESGMPNNRFLAERTGGTYSTLKVQPAELEDSGVYFCASSLGLADEQFFGPGTRLTVL.